A single sample gave rise to the 15 T cell receptor beta chains below, sequenced in a study of T cells in Graves' hyperthyroidism and ophthalmopathy. RNA transcripts gave rise to amplified TCR beta CDR3 regions. HTBI primers were used for first-round RT-PCR of the TCR CDR3. TCRdb called the multiplex PCR reads again in MiXCR, with one record for every CDR3 protein. The table has roughly 500,000 distinct CDR3 sequences, around 50% seen once; the top ten hold 44%. The sequencing sample was made of peripheral blood or thyroid tissue (not recorded which). These TCRs come from an adult woman with Graves' disease, either hyperthyroidism or ophthalmopathy (not recorded which).

This chain joins TRBV29-1 and TRBJ2-7, with 10 bases matching TRBD2. This CDR3 comprises 15 residues. The J segment lost 2 bases and the V segment lost 6 bases, leaving 10 bases of the junction unmatched. Germline V gives CDR1 SQVTM, CDR2 ANQGSEA. CDR3 protein: CSVLSGLAATYEQYF. The CDR3 region has the DNA TGCAGCGTGCTAAGTGGACTAGCGGCCACCTACGAGCAGTACTTC.

The chain is built from TRBV7-2 and TRBJ2-5, with 10 bases matching TRBD2. V was clipped by 2 bases and J by 5 bases; unmatched bases: 8. The CDR3 is made up of 16 amino acids. The germline gives CDR1 SGHTA, CDR2 FQGNSA. The CDR3: CASSLRSGRAGETQYF. The DNA of the CDR3 is TGTGCCAGCAGCTTACGGAGCGGGAGGGCCGGGGAGACCCAGTACTTC.

The chain uses TRBV27 and TRBJ2-7; D perhaps matches TRBD1 (5 bases). Trimming cost V 8 bases and J 4 bases, with 21 bases left between them. The CDR3 has 15 residues. CDR1 is MNHEY and CDR2 is SMNVEV in the germline V gene (reference sequence). Here the CDR3 reads CASRTVRATIYEQYF. CDR3 nucleotides: TGTGCCAGCCGGACCGTCAGGGCAACAATTTACGAGCAGTACTTC.

The table lists this clonotype with a count of one. The rearrangement joins TRBV2 to TRBJ1-2; TRBD1 might be the D (5 bases). The CDR3 runs 12 residues. The germline CDR1 and CDR2 sequences are SNHLY and FYNNEI. Trimming left V 6 bases short and J 8 bases short, with 13 bases between. The CDR3 sequence is CASSEMGRGYTF. CDR3 bases: TGTGCCAGCAGCGAGATGGGACGGGGCTACACCTTC.

This clonotype was recorded at least ten times. The genes are TRBV20-1 and TRBJ1-6; D not resolved. V was trimmed by 0 bases and J by 0 bases, leaving 12 bases between them. Germline-derived CDR1 and CDR2 are DFQATT and SNEGSKA (reference sequence). This CDR3 comprises 17 residues. The CDR3 loop is CSARDSPASSYNSPLHF. The DNA of the CDR3 is TGCAGTGCTAGAGATAGCCCAGCGAGCTCCTATAATTCACCCCTCCACTTT.

The CDR3 is CASSLVDSAQPQHF. The DNA for the CDR3 is TGTGCCAGCAGCTTAGTTGACAGCGCTCAGCCCCAGCATTTT. The chain links TRBV11-1 to TRBJ1-5; the D gene is possibly TRBD1 (5 bases). V dropped 1 base and J dropped 6 bases, with 10 bases sitting between them. From germline, CDR1 is SGHAT and CDR2 FQDESV (reference sequence). CDR3 size: 14 residues. Using reference TRBV11-1 and TRBJ1-5 for the parts outside the CDR3, the full variable domain is EAEVAQSPRYKITEKSQAVAFWCDPISGHATLYWYRQILGQGPELLVQFQDESVVDDSQLPKDRFSAERLKGVDSTLKIQPAELGDSAMYLCASSLVDSAQPQHFGDGTRLSIL.

This clonotype was seen repeatedly, ten times or more. The chain combines TRBV29-1 with TRBJ2-7; D gene unclear. The CDR3 loop spans 13 amino acids. The V gene lost 4 bases and the J gene lost 2 bases, with 12 bases spanning the gap. Per germline, CDR1 SQVTM and CDR2 ANQGSEA. CDR3 bases: TGCAGCGTTGGCAGCGCTACTCCCTACGAGCAGTACTTC. It translates to CSVGSATPYEQYF.

This clonotype was found many times. It may be a read error: a sequence one base away is much more abundant. CDR3 protein: CASSHDSSYEQYF. In nucleotides, the CDR3 is TGTGCCAGCAGCCACGACAGCTCCTACGAGCAGTACTTC. The chain is built from TRBV3-1 and TRBJ2-7, with D possibly TRBD1 on 5 matching bases. CDR1 LGHDT and CDR2 YNNKEL come from the germline V gene (reference sequence). The CDR3 sequence is 13 residues long. V was shortened by 3 bases and J by 0 bases, with 6 bases between the two germline ends.

CDR3 in amino acids: CASTGTLNRYGYTF. CDR3 DNA: TGTGCCTCGACCGGGACACTGAATCGGTATGGCTACACCTTC. V usage is TRBV30 and J usage is TRBJ1-2; tentative D call: TRBD1 (6 bases). V was shortened by 7 bases and J by 5 bases, with 20 bases between the two germline ends. This CDR3 comprises 14 residues. The V gene's germline CDR1 is GTSNPN and CDR2 SVGIG (reference sequence).

The chain is built from TRBV25-1 and TRBJ2-5; 11 positions agree with TRBD2. This CDR3 comprises 15 residues. Losses at the gene ends were 8 bases for V and 2 bases for J; bases not matched to a gene: 7. Germline loops: CDR1 MGHDK, CDR2 SYGVNS. DNA of the CDR3: TGTGCCAGCTCGACTAGCGGGGTGGGTCAAGAGACCCAGTACTTC. Translation gives CASSTSGVGQETQYF.

This clonotype was detected only a few times. A much larger clone is a single base away; this may be a read error. The chain combines TRBV4-1 with TRBJ1-5; 7 bases are a match to TRBD1. CDR3 length: 15 residues. Germline V gives CDR1 MGHRA, CDR2 YSYEKL. The CDR3 loop reads CTSSRTGIGNQPQHF. CDR3 nucleotides: TGCACCAGCAGCCGGACAGGAATAGGCAATCAGCCCCAGCATTTT.

V is TRBV7-2 and J is TRBJ2-3; the D is unclear. The CDR3 has 13 residues. Germline-derived CDR1 and CDR2 are SGHTA and FQGNSA. Trimming stripped 5 bases from V and 7 bases from J, with 13 bases between. The CDR3 nucleotides are TGTGCCAGCAGCCTCCGACTGGTGCATACGCAGTATTTT. This codes for CASSLRLVHTQYF.

Ten or more counts support this clonotype. This chain connects TRBV20-1 to TRBJ1-2; no reliable D call. The germline V gene encodes CDR1 DFQATT and CDR2 SNEGSKA (reference sequence). This CDR3 is built from 15 residues. Trimming shortened V by 0 bases and J by 0 bases, and 11 bases separated the two germline ends. The chain's CDR3 is CSARDLSRANYGYTF. The DNA of the CDR3 is TGCAGTGCTAGAGATTTAAGCCGGGCTAACTATGGCTACACCTTC.

This clonotype came up many times. CDR3 coding DNA: TGTGCCAGTAGCAGGAGCAGGGGCCTCTACGAGCAGTACTTC. Encoded protein: CASSRSRGLYEQYF. V and J are TRBV19 and TRBJ2-7; D perhaps matches TRBD1 (6 bases). The germline V and J ends were trimmed by 6 bases and 3 bases, with 15 bases remaining between them. The germline CDR1 and CDR2 sequences are LNHDA and SQIVND (reference sequence). The CDR3 runs to 14 residues.

CDR3 loop: CASSVGSNTEAFF. For the CDR3, the DNA is TGTGCCAGCAGCGTAGGTAGTAACACTGAAGCTTTCTTT. This rearrangement joins TRBV9 to TRBJ1-1; D gene unclear. CDR1 and CDR2 from the germline V gene are SGDLS and YYNGEE. V lost 0 bases and J 2 bases, leaving 5 bases between the germline ends. This CDR3 spans 13 amino acids.